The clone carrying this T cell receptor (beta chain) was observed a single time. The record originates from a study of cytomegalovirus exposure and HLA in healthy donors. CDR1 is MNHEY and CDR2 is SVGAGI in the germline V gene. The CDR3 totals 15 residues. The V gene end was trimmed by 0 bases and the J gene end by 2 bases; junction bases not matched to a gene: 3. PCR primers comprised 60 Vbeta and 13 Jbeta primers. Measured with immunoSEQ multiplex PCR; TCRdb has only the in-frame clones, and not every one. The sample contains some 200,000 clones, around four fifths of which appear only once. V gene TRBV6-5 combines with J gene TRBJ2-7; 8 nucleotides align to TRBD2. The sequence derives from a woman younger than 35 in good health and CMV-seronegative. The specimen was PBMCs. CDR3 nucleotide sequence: TGTGCCAGCAGTTACTCGGCACTAGCGGCCTACGAGCAGTACTTC. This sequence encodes CASSYSALAAYEQYF.